This is a list of T cell receptor beta chains from one sample in a study of regulatory T cells in long-lasting Graves disease. TCRdb re-called the multiplex PCR reads through MiXCR, storing one row per CDR3 protein. The table has 370,000 or so distinct CDR3 sequences, 16% seen once. These data also featured in a second study, about T cells in Graves' hyperthyroidism and ophthalmopathy.

The material was peripheral blood mononuclear cells (PBMCs), obtained at new diagnosis, from a patient treated with antithyroid drugs. These receptors all stem from a woman under 30 with Graves disease. Each CDR3 is given with its conserved first and last residue. The order of the fields is CDR3 DNA, CDR3 protein, CDR3 length, V gene, clone size, D gene, J gene. The D gene is left open where the match is weak. Part of the rows lack a size; the others show once, few, many or a class for expanded clones.

CDR3nt: TGCGCCAGCAGCTGGAGGGACCCTAATGAAAAACTGTTTTTT
CDR3aa: CASSWRDPNEKLFF
len: 14
v_gene: TRBV5-1
abundance: few
d_gene: NA
j_gene: TRBJ1-4

CDR3nt: TGCGCCAGCAGCTTGGAGGACGGCCTCTACGAGCAGTACTTC
CDR3aa: CASSLEDGLYEQYF
len: 14
v_gene: TRBV5-1
abundance: many
d_gene: NA
j_gene: TRBJ2-7

CDR3nt: TGTGCCAGCAGTCCTAGGACAGGGAGGGCAAACACCATATATTTT
CDR3aa: CASSPRTGRANTIYF
len: 15
v_gene: TRBV28
abundance: few
d_gene: TRBD1
j_gene: TRBJ1-3

CDR3nt: TGTGCCAGCAGCTTAGGTGCTAGCGGGAGAGCCCCGGCAGATACGCAGTATTTT
CDR3aa: CASSLGASGRAPADTQYF
len: 18
v_gene: TRBV7-6
abundance: NA
d_gene: TRBD2
j_gene: TRBJ2-3

CDR3nt: TGTGCCAGCAGTTTATGGGGGGATCAAGAGACCCAGTACTTC
CDR3aa: CASSLWGDQETQYF
len: 14
v_gene: TRBV27
abundance: many
d_gene: NA
j_gene: TRBJ2-5

CDR3nt: TGTGCCAGCAGCTCAATACAGGGTGGGAATGAGCAGTTCTTC
CDR3aa: CASSSIQGGNEQFF
len: 14
v_gene: TRBV7-3
abundance: few
d_gene: NA
j_gene: TRBJ2-1

CDR3nt: TGCGCCAGCAGCTGGAATGGAGCAGCGACCTACGAGCAGTACTTC
CDR3aa: CASSWNGAATYEQYF
len: 15
v_gene: TRBV5-1
abundance: many
d_gene: NA
j_gene: TRBJ2-7

CDR3nt: TGTGCCAGCTCACCAGCGGGACAGGCCCCTGAAGCTTTCTTT
CDR3aa: CASSPAGQAPEAFF
len: 14
v_gene: TRBV18
abundance: NA
d_gene: TRBD1
j_gene: TRBJ1-1

CDR3nt: TGCAGCGTAGGACAGGAATTCTCCTCCTACGAGCAGTACTTC
CDR3aa: CSVGQEFSSYEQYF
len: 14
v_gene: TRBV29-1
abundance: many
d_gene: TRBD1
j_gene: TRBJ2-7

CDR3nt: TGTGCCAGCAGTTTATCTAGCGGGAGCGCCGGGGAGCAGTACTTC
CDR3aa: CASSLSSGSAGEQYF
len: 15
v_gene: TRBV12-3/TRBV12-4
abundance: many
d_gene: TRBD2
j_gene: TRBJ2-7

CDR3nt: TGTGCCAGCAGCTTAGGGTCTACCGTCAGGGGCTACACCTTC
CDR3aa: CASSLGSTVRGYTF
len: 14
v_gene: TRBV13
abundance: many
d_gene: NA
j_gene: TRBJ1-2

CDR3nt: TGTGCCAGCAGCCCCGCAAGGACAGGGCCGAGCACAGATACGCAGTATTTT
CDR3aa: CASSPARTGPSTDTQYF
len: 17
v_gene: TRBV7-9
abundance: many
d_gene: TRBD1
j_gene: TRBJ2-3

CDR3nt: TGTGCCAGCAGTGAAGGTTCAGGCATCCGCGAGCAGTACTTC
CDR3aa: CASSEGSGIREQYF
len: 14
v_gene: TRBV6-1
abundance: many
d_gene: NA
j_gene: TRBJ2-7

CDR3nt: TGTGCCAGCAGCCCTTGGCTAGCGGGTAGCACAGATACGCAGTATTTT
CDR3aa: CASSPWLAGSTDTQYF
len: 16
v_gene: TRBV5-5
abundance: many
d_gene: TRBD2
j_gene: TRBJ2-3

CDR3nt: TGTGCCAGCTCTCAGGGGAACCTAGCCCTTTCGAGAGGGGATACGCAGTATTTT
CDR3aa: CASSQGNLALSRGDTQYF
len: 18
v_gene: TRBV2
abundance: many
d_gene: NA
j_gene: TRBJ2-3

CDR3nt: TGTGCCAGCAGCTTCAATAGCGGTGGGGGCACCGGGGAGCTGTTTTTT
CDR3aa: CASSFNSGGGTGELFF
len: 16
v_gene: TRBV11-2
abundance: few
d_gene: NA
j_gene: TRBJ2-2